The sample holds a few counts of the clone carrying this T cell receptor beta chain. Its antigen remains unidentified. Per the study methods: Samples contained a median of approximately 100,000 TCRs, with a range of 23,224 to 690,600. One entry per CDR3 protein, called by TCRdb with MiXCR from the RACE reads. The V and J calls, along with clone size, are taken from TCRdb and not from the paper's own processing. The sample contains approximately 96,000 distinct CDR3 sequences, about 9.6% of which appear only once. Specified time point: patch test 2, 6 weeks after DPC sensitization. Regarding treatment: therapeutic diphenylcyclopropenone sensitization with weekly scalp DPC. V lost 1 base to trimming and J lost 6 bases; unmatched junction nucleotides: 4. Germline V lookup: CDR1 SGHRS, CDR2 YFSETQ. The CDR3 covers 14 residues. These data belong to a study of human T cells and chemical hapten exposure. The study, taken as a whole, reports: Expanded TCRs clustered into significantly more large CDR3 similarity groups than controls, the analysis revealed. TCRs at high frequency, those above 1 in 1000, did not change with DPC sensitization.

The source of this sequence is a woman aged 40 to 55 with alopecia areata. Some clones in this sample may be carry-over from other donors' samples. The chain employs TRBV5-1 and TRBJ2-1, with 7 bases matching TRBD1. Specimen: whole blood, collected in connection with sensitization to the hapten diphenylcyclopropenone (DPC). CDR3 in DNA: TGCGCCAGCAGCTTGAGCCAGGGGGTCAATGAGCAGTTCTTC. It codes for CASSLSQGVNEQFF.